This T cell receptor (beta chain) derives from a study of T cells in women clearing cervical HPV infection. TCR beta CDR3 amplified by multiplex PCR from roughly 1,100 ng genomic DNA. Profiling relied on immunoSEQ multiplex PCR, and the TCRdb table lists in-frame clones only, not all of them. The sample totals more than 25,000 clones. Of note for this clone: Read sequence stops 3 residues before the CDR3 end, and the germline J gene provides the missing end.

The V gene lost 4 bases and the J gene lost 7 bases, with 17 bases spanning the gap. The germline gives CDR1 SGHRS, CDR2 YFSETQ. This CDR3 is 14 amino acids long. Sequenced material: blood buffy coat. The TCR sequence derives from a woman between 18 and 69 years old with a cervical HPV16 infection that either progressed to CIN3+ or cleared (not recorded which). This sequence joins TRBV5-1 and TRBJ1-1; tentatively, D is TRBD1 (6 bases). The CDR3 loop reads CASSLHTGRVEAFF. The covered CDR3 bases are TGCGCCAGCAGCCTACACACAGGGCGGGTTGAA.